The 12 T cell receptor beta chains given below trace back to one sample, sequenced in a study of T cell repertoires in cytomegalovirus infection. Each CDR3 protein is one row after TCRdb ran MiXCR on the reads. The sample carries some 300,000 distinct CDR3 sequences, about 17% recorded once. What was sequenced was PBMCs. The receptors originated from a human donor in good health (CMV status not recorded). Some clones in this sample may be carry-over from other donors' samples.

This clonotype showed up many times. The genes are TRBV7-8 and TRBJ2-5; 8 bases are shared with TRBD1. V gave up 5 bases and J gave up 3 bases; unmatched junction bases: 5. Germline-derived CDR1 and CDR2 are SGHVS and FQNEAQ. The CDR3 spans 14 residues. Written as DNA, the CDR3 is TGTGCCAGCAGCACCCGGACAGGGAAAGAGACCCAGTACTTC. Translation gives CASSTRTGKETQYF.

The rearrangement links TRBV14 to TRBJ2-2; 10 nucleotides line up with TRBD2. The germline gives CDR1 SGHDN, CDR2 FVKESK. This CDR3 spans 17 amino acids. The V segment lost 3 bases and the J segment 2 bases; nucleotides outside the gene matches: 6. The CDR3 DNA is TGTGCCAGCAGCCACCGGACTAGCGGCGCCAACACCGGGGAGCTGTTTTTT. Its protein is CASSHRTSGANTGELFF.

This clonotype has just a few counts. V gene TRBV6-6 combines with J gene TRBJ1-1; 8 bases agree with TRBD1. V lost 3 bases to trimming and J lost 5 bases; unmatched junction nucleotides: 8. Germline assignment: CDR1 MNHNY and CDR2 SVGAGI (reference sequence). The CDR3 is 15 amino acids. CDR3 region: CASSYPGQAGTEAFF. As DNA, the CDR3 is TGTGCCAGCAGTTATCCGGGACAGGCTGGTACTGAAGCTTTCTTT.

This clonotype was observed a few times. The genes are TRBV27 and TRBJ2-3, with 7 bases lining up with TRBD2. The junction had 2 bases not matched to a gene; V was cut back by 1 base and J by 1 base. The germline CDR1 and CDR2 sequences are MNHEY and SMNVEV (reference sequence). This CDR3 comprises 15 residues. CDR3 loop: CASSLYLAGTDTQYF. CDR3 nucleotide sequence: TGTGCCAGCAGTTTATACCTAGCGGGCACAGATACGCAGTATTTT.

This clonotype was observed at least ten times. This chain links TRBV12-3 or TRBV12-4 with TRBJ1-3; no clear D gene. Trimming took off 0 bases at V and 9 bases at J, with 15 bases between the two ends. This CDR3 has 15 amino acids. DNA for the CDR3: TGTGCCAGCAGTTTAGCGCTGGCGGTGAAGGGCACCATATATTTT. It yields the protein CASSLALAVKGTIYF.

This clonotype was observed at least ten times. The chain combines TRBV7-6 with TRBJ2-5; 7 positions match TRBD2. The CDR3 is 13 amino acids. V shed 5 bases and J 5 bases; nucleotides not matched to a gene: 5. CDR1 is SGHVS and CDR2 is FNYEAQ in the germline V gene. The CDR3 DNA reads TGTGCCAGCAGCGCAAGACTAGCTGAGACCCAGTACTTC. Translating it yields CASSARLAETQYF.

The rearrangement joins TRBV2 to TRBJ2-5; D is perhaps TRBD2 (5 bases). V was clipped by 7 bases and J by 4 bases, with 16 bases between them. In germline, CDR1 is SNHLY, CDR2 FYNNEI. CDR3 length equals 14 residues. DNA for the CDR3: TGTGCCAGCACCTTGGACGGGGAAGGAGAGACCCAGTACTTC. Translating gives CASTLDGEGETQYF.

This clonotype showed up just a few times. CDR3 DNA sequence: TGTGCCAGCAGCGGCTCACCCCTCCACTTT. It specifies CASSGSPLHF. This chain joins TRBV9 and TRBJ1-6, with D uncertain. V was shortened by 3 bases and J by 10 bases, with 2 bases between the two germline ends. The germline V gene has CDR1 SGDLS and CDR2 YYNGEE. The CDR3 contains 10 residues.

This clonotype was detected many times. This chain links TRBV6-2 or TRBV6-3 with TRBJ2-1; D is unclear. Germline CDR1 and CDR2: MNHEY and SVGEGT. Trimming removed 2 bases from V and 5 bases from J, with 10 bases in between. CDR3 length: 14 amino acids. CDR3 in DNA: TGTGCCAGCAGTTACGACGATGACAACAATGAGCAGTTCTTC. This translates into CASSYDDDNNEQFF.

In this sample, this clonotype turned up a few times. The V gene is TRBV4-1, the J gene TRBJ2-7; D tentatively reads TRBD1 or TRBD2 (5 bases each). This CDR3 has 14 amino acids. V was trimmed by 3 bases and J by 0 bases, leaving 9 bases between them. Germline V CDR1 and CDR2: MGHRA, YSYEKL. This CDR3 reads CASSQGRFSYEQYF. CDR3 sequence (DNA): TGCGCCAGCAGCCAGGGACGGTTCTCCTACGAGCAGTACTTC.

Ten or more counts support this clonotype. The chain combines TRBV24-1 with TRBJ2-1; 7 bases agree with TRBD1. V lost 1 base and J lost 13; bases outside the gene matches: 6. From germline, CDR1 is KGHDR and CDR2 SFDVKD. There are 13 residues in the CDR3. For the CDR3, the DNA is TGTGCCACCAGTGATTTAGGCCAGGGGGAACAGTTCTTC. It specifies CATSDLGQGEQFF.

The chain uses TRBV15 and TRBJ2-3, with D perhaps TRBD1 (5 bases). V was cut by 1 base and J by 3 bases, with 17 bases left in between. The CDR3 is 17 amino acids. In germline, CDR1 is LNHNV, CDR2 YYDKDF (reference sequence). CDR3 in DNA: TGTGCCACCAGCAGAGTTAGGGGCCCCGTTGCAACAGATACGCAGTATTTT. This encodes CATSRVRGPVATDTQYF.